This TCR beta chain came from a study of control samples from healthy donors and cancer patients. Looked up from germline, CDR1 is SGHNT and CDR2 is YYREEE (reference sequence). V shed 4 bases, J shed 6 bases, and the junction held 8 bases outside the gene matches. The CDR3 totals 15 residues. Data came from immunoSEQ multiplex PCR; TCRdb stores just in-frame clones and leaves some out. The sample lists around 89,000 clones; roughly 82% were seen once. The clonotype was recovered from a woman aged 55-69 years in good health. The chain couples TRBV5-4 to TRBJ2-2; 8 bases agree with TRBD2. Input material: blood. The CDR3 DNA follows: TGTGCCAGCAGCCAGACTAGCGCCGGGGCCGGGGAGCTGTTTTTT. Translating gives CASSQTSAGAGELFF.